One and the same sample provided the 5 T cell receptor beta chains below, sequenced in a study of shared clonotypes between healthy human individuals. Some clones are missing from TCRdb's copy, which holds only in-frame ones; the method was immunoSEQ multiplex PCR. The sample lists nearly 500,000 clones; around 78% were seen once. The sample consisted of PBMCs. Source of these receptors: a woman in her forties in good health. Some clones in this sample may be carry-over from other donors' samples.

J is TRBJ2-1 and V is TRBV4-1, with unresolved D. The germline gives CDR1 MGHRA, CDR2 YSYEKL. Deletions cut 5 bases from V and 0 bases from J, with 8 bases between. The CDR3 spans 14 residues. CDR3 amino acids: CASSDASSYNEQFF. The CDR3 DNA sequence: TGCGCCAGCAGCGACGCGAGCTCCTACAATGAGCAGTTCTTC.

Note on this clone: It differs at one base from a far larger clone, so likely a read error. Other nucleotide sequences in the sample specify the same CDR3. The chain joins TRBV30 to TRBJ2-5; TRBD2 matches at 7 bases. Losses at the gene ends were 4 bases for V and 3 bases for J; bases not matched to a gene: 14. Looked up from germline, CDR1 is GTSNPN and CDR2 is SVGIG (reference sequence). The CDR3 contains 16 residues. CDR3 nucleotides: TGTGCCTGGAAGACGGTTCGCCTAGCGGCTAAAGAGACCCAGTACTTC. It encodes CAWKTVRLAAKETQYF.

This chain joins TRBV6-5 and TRBJ2-3; no firm D call. CDR3 size: 16 residues. CDR1 MNHEY and CDR2 SVGAGI come from the germline V gene. Trimming took off 0 bases at V and 4 bases at J, with 14 bases between the two ends. CDR3 in amino acids: CASSYSIGQQADTQYF. The CDR3 nucleotides read TGTGCCAGCAGTTACTCGATCGGCCAGCAGGCAGATACGCAGTATTTT.

V gene TRBV19 combines with J gene TRBJ2-3; no reliable D call. This CDR3 has 13 residues. The ends were cut back, 3 bases at V and 4 bases at J, with 8 bases in the middle. Germline lookup yields CDR1 LNHDA and CDR2 SQIVND (reference sequence). CDR3 residues: CASSISAADTQYF. The CDR3 nucleotides read TGTGCCAGTAGTATTTCCGCGGCAGATACGCAGTATTTT.

The chain recombines TRBV9 with TRBJ2-7, with D perhaps matching TRBD1 (6 bases). The germline CDR1 and CDR2 sequences are SGDLS and YYNGEE. The V and J ends lost 0 bases and 4 bases respectively, with 11 bases between them. The CDR3 totals 14 residues. The CDR3 DNA follows: TGTGCCAGCAGCGTAGCTTCACAGGGTTACGAGCAGTACTTC. Its translation: CASSVASQGYEQYF.